The 24 T cell receptor beta chains presented below share a single source sample, sequenced in a study of T cell repertoires in cytomegalovirus infection. MiXCR was run by TCRdb on the reads, yielding one entry per CDR3 protein. The table shows 100,000 to 150,000 distinct CDR3 sequences, with roughly 8.2% occurring only once. The sample comprised PBMCs. The source of these receptors is a human donor in good health (CMV status not recorded). Some clones in this sample may be carry-over from other donors' samples.

This clonotype appeared a few times. The chain employs TRBV7-2 and TRBJ2-1, with 12 bases fitting TRBD2. V lost 0 bases to trimming and J lost 6 bases; unmatched junction nucleotides: 18. This CDR3 is built from 21 residues. Germline V CDR1 and CDR2: SGHTA, FQGNSA. The CDR3 DNA follows: TGTGCCAGCAGCTTAGCGATTCTACTAGCGGGAGGTCCTAGCCTGGGCAATGAGCAGTTCTTC. Amino acid sequence: CASSLAILLAGGPSLGNEQFF.

The table lists this clonotype with many counts. This chain uses TRBV12-3 or TRBV12-4 with TRBJ1-4, with D maybe TRBD1 (5 bases). V lost 5 bases and J 6 bases, leaving 10 bases between the germline ends. This CDR3 has 13 amino acids. CDR3 protein: CASSGDLDEKLFF. The CDR3 DNA follows: TGTGCCAGCAGTGGGGACTTGGATGAAAAACTGTTTTTT.

This clonotype has a count of ten or more. The chain carries TRBV7-2 and TRBJ2-7; D uncertain. This CDR3 has 16 residues. Per germline, CDR1 SGHTA and CDR2 FQGNSA. V lost 5 bases, J lost 4 bases, and 21 bases lay in between. The CDR3 nucleotides are TGTGCCAGCAGCCCCGCAGTGGTTGAGGTCCGGTACGAGCAGTACTTC. Translation: CASSPAVVEVRYEQYF.

In its sample, this clonotype was seen many times. One junction end does not reproduce the germline sequence, and a read error may be involved. J is TRBJ2-5 and V is TRBV7-7, with D maybe TRBD2 (5 bases). Germline values: CDR1 SSHAT, CDR2 FNYEAQ (reference sequence). This CDR3 contains 13 residues. The CDR3 reads CASSQDRGETQYF. CDR3 nucleotide sequence: TGTGCTAGCAGCCAGGACCGCGGGGAGACCCAGTACTTC.

This clonotype was found many times. CDR3 loop: CASSYGPLLRNNEQFF. In DNA, the CDR3 is TGTGCCAGCAGCTATGGGCCACTCCTACGTAACAATGAGCAGTTCTTC. This chain joins TRBV7-9 and TRBJ2-1, with D hard to call. The germline gives CDR1 SEHNR, CDR2 FQNEAQ (reference sequence). This CDR3 contains 16 residues. V dropped 4 bases and J dropped 5 bases, with 18 bases sitting between them.

In its sample, this clonotype was seen many times. The rearrangement links TRBV7-2 to TRBJ2-5, with TRBD1 matching 8 bases. The J segment lost 5 bases and the V segment lost 3 bases, leaving 2 bases of the junction unmatched. This CDR3 has 13 amino acids. The germline V gene has CDR1 SGHTA and CDR2 FQGNSA. The CDR3: CASSFRGQETQYF. For the CDR3, the DNA is TGTGCCAGCAGCTTCAGGGGGCAGGAGACCCAGTACTTC.

This clonotype was detected only a few times. This chain joins TRBV5-8 and TRBJ2-1; 8 bases match TRBD2. There are 14 residues in the CDR3. After removal of 0 bases from V and 8 bases from J, the junction contained 4 bases not matched to a gene. Germline values: CDR1 SGHTS, CDR2 YDEGEE. The CDR3 spells CASSLGSGGDEQFF. CDR3 bases: TGTGCCAGCAGCTTGGGTTCGGGGGGGGATGAGCAGTTCTTC.

This clonotype was seen many times. The chain uses TRBV7-9 and TRBJ1-3; no reliable D call. Germline V gene lookup returns CDR1 SEHNR and CDR2 FQNEAQ (reference sequence). The V end lost 6 bases, the J end lost 3 bases, and 15 bases lay between the germline ends. The CDR3 is 15 residues long. In DNA form, the CDR3 reads TGTGCCAGCAGGCCCCCCCCCCGTTTTGGAAACACCATATATTTT. Protein: CASRPPPRFGNTIYF.

This clonotype was seen many times. V gene TRBV6-5 combines with J gene TRBJ2-3, with 7 bases identical to TRBD1. Germline V gene sequence: CDR1 MNHEY, CDR2 SVGAGI. CDR3 length equals 15 residues. The V gene end was trimmed by 2 bases and the J gene end by 6 bases; junction bases not matched to a gene: 8. The CDR3 here is CASSYPGQARDTQYF. The CDR3 bases are TGTGCCAGCAGTTACCCCGGACAGGCCCGTGATACGCAGTATTTT.

The table lists this clonotype with many counts. The rearrangement uses TRBV6-6 and TRBJ2-3, with TRBD2 matching over 7 bases. Trimming cost V 6 bases and J 6 bases; bases outside gene matches: 12. The CDR3 loop spans 15 amino acids. Germline-derived CDR1 and CDR2 are MNHNY and SVGAGI (reference sequence). CDR3 region: CASRRGLFFADTQYF. CDR3 coding DNA: TGTGCCAGCAGACGGGGACTATTCTTCGCGGATACGCAGTATTTT.

This clonotype was picked up many times. The chain is built from TRBV5-4 and TRBJ2-2, with D perhaps assigned TRBD1 or TRBD2 (5 bases each). V lost 2 bases and J lost 2, with 13 bases in between. CDR1 is SGHNT, CDR2 YYREEE, per germline (reference sequence). The CDR3 covers 16 residues. The DNA of the CDR3 is TGTGCCAGCAGCTTAATCGGGACGGGTAACACCGGGGAGCTGTTTTTT. Encoded protein: CASSLIGTGNTGELFF.

This rearrangement joins TRBV10-3 to TRBJ2-2; D remains unclear. The CDR3 has 14 residues. V shed 3 bases and J shed 0 bases, with 5 bases lying between them. Germline CDR1 is ENHRY and CDR2 is SYGVKD. In DNA, the CDR3 is TGTGCCATCAGTGATCGACCGAACACCGGGGAGCTGTTTTTT. Its protein product is CAISDRPNTGELFF.

V and J are TRBV19 and TRBJ2-3, with D possibly matching TRBD1 (6 bases). The germline V gene has CDR1 LNHDA and CDR2 SQIVND (reference sequence). V lost 4 bases and J lost 2, with 13 bases in between. The CDR3 runs 15 residues. Here the CDR3 reads CASSTTGFPTDTQYF. Written as DNA, the CDR3 is TGTGCCAGTAGTACGACAGGTTTCCCCACAGATACGCAGTATTTT.

There are many counts of this clonotype. Here the CDR3 reads CASSSWGTFSNQPQHF. In DNA form, the CDR3 reads TGTGCCAGCAGTTCCTGGGGGACTTTTAGCAATCAGCCCCAGCATTTT. The rearrangement uses TRBV12-3 or TRBV12-4 and TRBJ1-5, with D possibly matching TRBD1 (5 bases). The CDR3 consists of 16 residues. Trimming took 4 bases from V and 0 from J, leaving 13 bases between them.

This chain joins TRBV20-1 and TRBJ2-1; a possible D gene is TRBD2 (7 bases). The germline V gene encodes CDR1 DFQATT and CDR2 SNEGSKA (reference sequence). The CDR3 is 17 residues long. Trimming pared 0 bases from V and 1 base from J, leaving 16 bases between. This CDR3 reads CSARDGTGGPSYNEQFF. The CDR3 DNA sequence: TGCAGTGCTAGAGACGGGACCGGGGGGCCTTCCTACAATGAGCAGTTCTTC.

This clonotype was seen ten or more times. This chain uses TRBV5-5 with TRBJ2-3; the D gene could be TRBD1 or TRBD2 (6 bases each). CDR1 is SGHKS and CDR2 is YYEKEE in the germline V gene (reference sequence). Trimming took 4 bases from V and 6 from J, leaving 9 bases between them. This CDR3 contains 12 residues. The CDR3: CASSRGQDTQYF. The CDR3 coding sequence is TGTGCCAGCAGCCGGGGGCAGGATACGCAGTATTTT.

This clonotype showed up many times. The chain has TRBV28 and TRBJ2-7; perhaps TRBD2 as D (5 bases). CDR3 size: 13 residues. V lost 2 bases and J 4 bases, leaving 9 bases between the germline ends. Germline lookup yields CDR1 MDHEN and CDR2 SYDVKM. The CDR3 sequence: CASSLPGWYEQYF. Written as DNA, the CDR3 is TGTGCCAGCAGTTTACCGGGGTGGTACGAGCAGTACTTC.

This clonotype has at least ten counts. V gene TRBV19 combines with J gene TRBJ2-1; TRBD1 agrees at 8 bases. With V trimmed by 7 bases and J by 5 bases, 10 bases remained unmatched. The CDR3 length is 15 residues. The germline V gene has CDR1 LNHDA and CDR2 SQIVND (reference sequence). In DNA form, the CDR3 reads TGTGCCAGTACCCCCCGACAGGGGAGCAACAATGAGCAGTTCTTC. It codes for CASTPRQGSNNEQFF. The entire variable domain, with the rest obtained from reference TRBV19 and TRBJ2-1, is as follows: DGGITQSPKYLFRKEGQNVTLSCEQNLNHDAMYWYRQDPGQGLRLIYYSQIVNDFQKGDIAEGYSVSREKKESFPLTVTSAQKNPTAFYLCASTPRQGSNNEQFFGPGTRLTVL.

V usage is TRBV6-2 or TRBV6-3 and J usage is TRBJ2-7; no clear D. The CDR3 loop spans 15 amino acids. The V gene's germline CDR1 is MNHEY and CDR2 SVGEGT. Trimming removed 7 bases at V and 6 bases at J, with 22 bases between. CDR3 amino acids: CASKPRAFPETEQYF. The CDR3 DNA sequence: TGTGCCAGCAAACCTCGGGCGTTCCCCGAGACCGAGCAGTACTTC.

The rearrangement joins TRBV6-2 or TRBV6-3 to TRBJ2-1; D not certain. Germline V gene lookup returns CDR1 MNHEY and CDR2 SVGEGT. This CDR3 region has 18 residues. Deletions cut 2 bases from V and 0 bases from J, with 17 bases between. The CDR3 loop is CASSYLQEIARSYNEQFF. For the CDR3, the DNA is TGTGCCAGCAGTTACCTCCAAGAAATAGCCCGCTCCTACAATGAGCAGTTCTTC.

About this clonotype: A read error is possible here, since a much larger clone lies one base away. The V gene is TRBV12-3 or TRBV12-4, the J gene TRBJ2-7; 12 bases agree with TRBD1. The CDR3 is 16 residues long. The V and J ends lost 6 bases and 6 bases, in that order; junction bases with no gene match: 12. The CDR3 DNA is TGTGCCAGCAGACCCTCGCCGGGACAGGGGGCAGGCGAGCAGTACTTC. Translating it yields CASRPSPGQGAGEQYF.

This clonotype was recorded at least ten times. CDR3 residues: CASSLGVGGTQYF. The CDR3 DNA reads TGTGCCAGCAGCTTAGGGGTTGGGGGGACCCAGTACTTC. The rearrangement joins TRBV11-2 to TRBJ2-5, with D perhaps TRBD1 or TRBD2 (5 bases each). Germline V gives CDR1 SGHAT, CDR2 FQNNGV. This CDR3 comprises 13 residues. V lost 1 base to trimming and J lost 7 bases, with 10 bases between them.

The V gene is TRBV7-6, the J gene TRBJ2-3; 7 nucleotides align to TRBD1. After removal of 4 bases from V and 0 bases from J, the junction contained 7 bases not matched to a gene. Germline V gene lookup returns CDR1 SGHVS and CDR2 FNYEAQ. This CDR3 is built from 16 residues. DNA of the CDR3: TGTGCCAGCAGCTCCGGACAGGCCTCTAGCACAGATACGCAGTATTTT. It encodes CASSSGQASSTDTQYF.

This clonotype showed up many times. The chain uses TRBV2 and TRBJ1-2, with D hard to call. The V gene's germline CDR1 is SNHLY and CDR2 FYNNEI. The CDR3 sequence is 13 residues long. Trimming took off 4 bases at V and 0 bases at J, with 6 bases between the two ends. CDR3: CASSVGTNYGYTF. CDR3 DNA: TGTGCCAGCAGTGTTGGGACTAACTATGGCTACACCTTC. The full variable domain, in which reference TRBV2 and TRBJ1-2 provide the parts outside the CDR3, is EPEVTQTPSHQVTQMGQEVILRCVPISNHLYFYWYRQILGQKVEFLVSFYNNEISEKSEIFDDQFSVERPDGSNFTLKIRSTKLEDSAMYFCASSVGTNYGYTFGSGTRLTVV.